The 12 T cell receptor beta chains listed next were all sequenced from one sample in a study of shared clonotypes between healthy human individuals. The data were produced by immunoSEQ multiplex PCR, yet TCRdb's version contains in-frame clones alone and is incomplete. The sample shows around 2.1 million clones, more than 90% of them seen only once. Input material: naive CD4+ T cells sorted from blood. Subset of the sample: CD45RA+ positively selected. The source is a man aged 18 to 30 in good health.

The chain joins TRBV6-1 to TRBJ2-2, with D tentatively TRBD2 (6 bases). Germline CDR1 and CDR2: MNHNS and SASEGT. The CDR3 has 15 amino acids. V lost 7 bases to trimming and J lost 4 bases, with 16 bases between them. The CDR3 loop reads CASKVPGTFTGELFF. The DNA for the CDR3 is TGTGCCAGCAAAGTCCCCGGGACTTTCACCGGGGAGCTGTTTTTT.

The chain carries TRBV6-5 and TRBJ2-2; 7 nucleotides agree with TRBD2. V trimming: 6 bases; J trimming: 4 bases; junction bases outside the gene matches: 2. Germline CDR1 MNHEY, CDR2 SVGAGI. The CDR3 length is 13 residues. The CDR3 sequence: CASRSGGTGELFF. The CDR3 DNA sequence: TGTGCCAGCAGATCGGGGGGCACCGGGGAGCTGTTTTTT.

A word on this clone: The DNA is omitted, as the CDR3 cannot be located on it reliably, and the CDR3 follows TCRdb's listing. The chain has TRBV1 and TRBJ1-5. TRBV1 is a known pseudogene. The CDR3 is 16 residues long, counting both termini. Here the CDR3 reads CTSSEGVGCGNQPQHF.

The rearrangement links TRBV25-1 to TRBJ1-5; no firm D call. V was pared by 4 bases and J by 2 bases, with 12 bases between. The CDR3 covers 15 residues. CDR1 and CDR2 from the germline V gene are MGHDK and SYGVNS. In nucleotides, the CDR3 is TGTGCCAGCAGTGGGAGAGGGTCGGGCAATCAGCCCCAGCATTTT. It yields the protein CASSGRGSGNQPQHF.

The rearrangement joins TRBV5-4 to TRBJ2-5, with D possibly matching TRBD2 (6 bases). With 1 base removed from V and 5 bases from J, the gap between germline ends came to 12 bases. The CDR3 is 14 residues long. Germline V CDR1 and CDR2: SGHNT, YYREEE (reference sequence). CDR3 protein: CASSLRLALETQYF. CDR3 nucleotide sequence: TGTGCCAGCAGCTTGCGGCTAGCGTTGGAGACCCAGTACTTC.

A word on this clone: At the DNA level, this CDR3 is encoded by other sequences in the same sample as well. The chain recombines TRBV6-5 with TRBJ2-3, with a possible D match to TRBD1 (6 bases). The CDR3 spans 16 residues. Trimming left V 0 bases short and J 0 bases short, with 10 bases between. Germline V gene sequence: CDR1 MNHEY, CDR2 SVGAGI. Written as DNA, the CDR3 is TGTGCCAGCAGTTACTCAGCAGGGGCGAGCACAGATACGCAGTATTTT. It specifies CASSYSAGASTDTQYF.

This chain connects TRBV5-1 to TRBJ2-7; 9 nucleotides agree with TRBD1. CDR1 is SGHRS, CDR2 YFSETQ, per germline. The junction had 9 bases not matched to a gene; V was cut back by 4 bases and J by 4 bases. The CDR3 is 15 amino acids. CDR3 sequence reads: CASSPQGAGTYEQYF. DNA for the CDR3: TGCGCCAGCAGCCCACAGGGGGCTGGGACATACGAGCAGTACTTC.

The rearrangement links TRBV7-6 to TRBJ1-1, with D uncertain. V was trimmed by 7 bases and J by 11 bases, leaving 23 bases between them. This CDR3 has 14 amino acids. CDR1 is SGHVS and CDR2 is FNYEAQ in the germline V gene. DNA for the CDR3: TGTGCCAGCAACCCGGGATCCGGGTATCCCCAGGCTTTCTTT. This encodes CASNPGSGYPQAFF.

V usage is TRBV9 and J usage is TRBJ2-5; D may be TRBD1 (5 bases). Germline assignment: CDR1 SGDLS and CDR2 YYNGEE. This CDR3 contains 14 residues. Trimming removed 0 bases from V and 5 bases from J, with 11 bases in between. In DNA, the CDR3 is TGTGCCAGCAGCGTAGGACAGATAGGGGAGACCCAGTACTTC. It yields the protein CASSVGQIGETQYF.

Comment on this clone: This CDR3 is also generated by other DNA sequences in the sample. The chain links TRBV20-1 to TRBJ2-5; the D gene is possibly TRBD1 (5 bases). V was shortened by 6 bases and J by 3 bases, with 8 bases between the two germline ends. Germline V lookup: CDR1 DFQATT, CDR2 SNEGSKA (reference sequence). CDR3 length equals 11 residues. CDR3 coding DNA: TGCAGTGCAACCAGGGAAGAGACCCAGTACTTC. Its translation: CSATREETQYF.

CDR3 DNA sequence: TGTGCCAGCAGCTTAGTGGGACAGCCAGCTAACTATGGCTACACCTTC. Its translation: CASSLVGQPANYGYTF. The V and J genes are TRBV7-9 and TRBJ1-2, with 7 positions matching TRBD1. The CDR3 contains 16 residues. Germline CDR1 reads SEHNR; CDR2 reads FQNEAQ (reference sequence). The J segment lost 0 bases and the V segment lost 1 base, leaving 5 bases of the junction unmatched.

The CDR3 here is CASSEWYGYTF. Here the CDR3 DNA reads TGTGCCAGCAGTGAATGGTATGGCTACACCTTC. This chain uses TRBV6-1 with TRBJ1-2; D gene uncertain. V shed 2 bases and J shed 5 bases, with 3 bases lying between them. CDR3 length: 11 residues. Germline V gives CDR1 MNHNS, CDR2 SASEGT.